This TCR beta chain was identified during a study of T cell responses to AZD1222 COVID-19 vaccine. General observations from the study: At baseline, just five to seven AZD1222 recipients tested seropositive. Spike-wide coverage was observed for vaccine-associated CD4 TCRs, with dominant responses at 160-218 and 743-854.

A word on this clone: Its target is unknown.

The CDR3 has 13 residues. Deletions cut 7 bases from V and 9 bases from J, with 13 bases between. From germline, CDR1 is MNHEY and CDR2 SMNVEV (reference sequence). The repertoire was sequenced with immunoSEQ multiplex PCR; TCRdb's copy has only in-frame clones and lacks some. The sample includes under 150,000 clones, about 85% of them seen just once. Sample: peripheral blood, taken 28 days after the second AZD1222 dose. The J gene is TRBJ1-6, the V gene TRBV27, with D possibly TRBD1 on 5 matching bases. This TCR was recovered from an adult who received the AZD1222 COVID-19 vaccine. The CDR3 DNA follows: TGTGCCAGCACCCACCCGGGGGGTTCACCCCTCCACTTT. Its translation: CASTHPGGSPLHF.